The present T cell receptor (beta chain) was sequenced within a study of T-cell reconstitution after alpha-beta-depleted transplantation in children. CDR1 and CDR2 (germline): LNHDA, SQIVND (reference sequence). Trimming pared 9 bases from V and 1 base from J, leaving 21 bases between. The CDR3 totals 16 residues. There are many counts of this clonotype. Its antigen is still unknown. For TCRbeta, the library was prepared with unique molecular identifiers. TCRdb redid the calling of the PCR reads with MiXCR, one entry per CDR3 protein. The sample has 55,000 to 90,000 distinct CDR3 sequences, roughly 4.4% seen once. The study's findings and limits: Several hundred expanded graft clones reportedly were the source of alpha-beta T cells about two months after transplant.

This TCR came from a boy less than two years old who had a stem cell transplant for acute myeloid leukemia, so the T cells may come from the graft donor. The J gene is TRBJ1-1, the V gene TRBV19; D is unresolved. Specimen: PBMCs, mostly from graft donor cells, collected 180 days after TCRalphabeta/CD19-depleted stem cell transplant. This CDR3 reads CASSGRATFSNTEAFF. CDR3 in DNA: TGTGCCAGCTCGGGGAGGGCGACCTTTTCGAACACTGAAGCTTTCTTT. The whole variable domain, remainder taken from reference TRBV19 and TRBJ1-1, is DGGITQSPKYLFRKEGQNVTLSCEQNLNHDAMYWYRQDPGQGLRLIYYSQIVNDFQKGDIAEGYSVSREKKESFPLTVTSAQKNPTAFYLCASSGRATFSNTEAFFGQGTRLTVV.